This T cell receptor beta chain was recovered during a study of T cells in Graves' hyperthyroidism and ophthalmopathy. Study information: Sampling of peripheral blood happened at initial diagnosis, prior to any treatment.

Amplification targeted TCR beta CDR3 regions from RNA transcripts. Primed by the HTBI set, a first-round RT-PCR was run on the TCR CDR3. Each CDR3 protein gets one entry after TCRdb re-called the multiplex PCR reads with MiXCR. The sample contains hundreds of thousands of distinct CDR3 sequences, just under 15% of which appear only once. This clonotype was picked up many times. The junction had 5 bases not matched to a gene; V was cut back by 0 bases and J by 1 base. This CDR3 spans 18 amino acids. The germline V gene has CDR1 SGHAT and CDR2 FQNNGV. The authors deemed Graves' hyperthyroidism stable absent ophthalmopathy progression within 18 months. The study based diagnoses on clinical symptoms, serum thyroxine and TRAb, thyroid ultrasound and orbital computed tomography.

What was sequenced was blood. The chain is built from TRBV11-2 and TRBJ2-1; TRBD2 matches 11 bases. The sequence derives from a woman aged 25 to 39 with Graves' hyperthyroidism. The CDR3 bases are TGTGCCAGCAGCTTAGATCCCGCTAGCGGGAGGTCCTACAATGAGCAGTTCTTC. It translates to CASSLDPASGRSYNEQFF. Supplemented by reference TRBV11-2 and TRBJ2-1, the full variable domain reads EAGVAQSPRYKIIEKRQSVAFWCNPISGHATLYWYQQILGQGPKLLIQFQNNGVVDDSQLPKDRFSAERLKGVDSTLKIQPAKLEDSAVYLCASSLDPASGRSYNEQFFGPGTRLTVL.